The subject of this entry is one T cell receptor (beta chain). The target antigen is unknown. The sample is drawn from a study of T cells expressing NK-cell markers. Looking at the study overall: Seven donors tested HCMV-seropositive and one tested seronegative among the eight sequenced.

5'RACE template switching with UMIs produced the TCR beta cDNA. TCRdb re-analyzed the 5' RACE reads; it lists each CDR3 protein once, without DNA. The record lists 150,000 or so distinct CDR3 sequences, of which the ten most abundant hold around a sixth. Study-wide points: In a group of 5 to 7 donors, dominant NKG2C+ clonotypes represented about 1.0-7.5% of CD8+ T cells. Whether expanded NKG2C+ T cell clones were HCMV specific stayed uncertain.

The CDR3 extends over 16 amino acids. Per germline, CDR1 MNHEY and CDR2 SMNVEV (reference sequence). Sequencing input: blood T cells: a sorted CD56 or NKG2C T cell subset, CD4+ or CD8+ T cells, or bulk PBMC T cells (not recorded which). This TCR was recovered from a woman aged 18 to 75 in good health. The chain couples TRBV27 to TRBJ2-5; TCRdb's D call, TRBD1, is unchecked because there is no DNA. Here the CDR3 reads CASSLWGGQGAETQYF.